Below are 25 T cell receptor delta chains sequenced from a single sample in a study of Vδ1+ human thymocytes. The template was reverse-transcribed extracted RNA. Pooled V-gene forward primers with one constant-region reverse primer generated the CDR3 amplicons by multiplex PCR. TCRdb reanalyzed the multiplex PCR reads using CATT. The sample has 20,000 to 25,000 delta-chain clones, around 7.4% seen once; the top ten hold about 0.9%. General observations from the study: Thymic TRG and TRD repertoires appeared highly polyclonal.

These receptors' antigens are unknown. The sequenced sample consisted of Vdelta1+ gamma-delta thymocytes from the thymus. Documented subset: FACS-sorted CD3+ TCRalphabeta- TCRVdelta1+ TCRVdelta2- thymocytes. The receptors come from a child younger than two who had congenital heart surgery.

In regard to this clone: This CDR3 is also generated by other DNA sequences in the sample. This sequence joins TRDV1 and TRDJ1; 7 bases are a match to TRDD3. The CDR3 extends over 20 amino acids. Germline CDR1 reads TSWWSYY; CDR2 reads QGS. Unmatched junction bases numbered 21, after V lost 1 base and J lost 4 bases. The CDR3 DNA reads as TGTGCTCTTGGGGAACAAAAGGCCTTACCGGCGTACTGGGGCTACGATAAACTCATCTTT. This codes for CALGEQKALPAYWGYDKLIF.

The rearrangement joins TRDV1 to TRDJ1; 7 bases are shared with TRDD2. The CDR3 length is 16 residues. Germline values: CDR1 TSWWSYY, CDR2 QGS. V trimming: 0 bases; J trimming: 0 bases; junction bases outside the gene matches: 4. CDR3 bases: TGTGCTCTTGGGGAACTCCGGCCTTCCTACACCGATAAACTCATCTTT. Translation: CALGELRPSYTDKLIF.

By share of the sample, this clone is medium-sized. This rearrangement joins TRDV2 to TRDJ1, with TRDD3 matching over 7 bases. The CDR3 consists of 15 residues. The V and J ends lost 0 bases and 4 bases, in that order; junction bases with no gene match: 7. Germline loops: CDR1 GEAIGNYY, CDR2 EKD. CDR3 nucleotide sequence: TGTGCCTGTGACACCTGGATACGTCTAATCGATAAACTCATCTTT. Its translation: CACDTWIRLIDKLIF.

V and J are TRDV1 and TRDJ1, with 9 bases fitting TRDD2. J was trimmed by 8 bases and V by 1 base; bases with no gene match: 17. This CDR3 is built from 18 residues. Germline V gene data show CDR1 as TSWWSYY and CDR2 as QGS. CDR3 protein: CALGEPAFLPYWGLKLIF. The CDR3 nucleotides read TGTGCTCTTGGGGAACCGGCCTTCCTACCGTACTGGGGTTTAAAACTCATCTTT.

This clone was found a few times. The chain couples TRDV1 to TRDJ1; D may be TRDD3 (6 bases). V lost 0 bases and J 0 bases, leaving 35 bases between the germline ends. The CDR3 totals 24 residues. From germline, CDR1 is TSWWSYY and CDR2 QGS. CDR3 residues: CALGELRLLPPGDKGGRDTDKLIF. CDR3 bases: TGTGCTCTTGGGGAACTAAGACTTCTTCCGCCTGGGGACAAAGGGGGTAGGGACACCGATAAACTCATCTTT.

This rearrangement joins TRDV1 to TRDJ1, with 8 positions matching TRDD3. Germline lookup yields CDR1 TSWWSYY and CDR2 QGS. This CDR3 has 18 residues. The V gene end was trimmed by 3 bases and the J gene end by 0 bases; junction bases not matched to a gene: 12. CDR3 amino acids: CALGDSTGGLVYTDKLIF. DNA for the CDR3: TGTGCTCTTGGGGATAGTACTGGGGGCCTAGTTTACACCGATAAACTCATCTTT.

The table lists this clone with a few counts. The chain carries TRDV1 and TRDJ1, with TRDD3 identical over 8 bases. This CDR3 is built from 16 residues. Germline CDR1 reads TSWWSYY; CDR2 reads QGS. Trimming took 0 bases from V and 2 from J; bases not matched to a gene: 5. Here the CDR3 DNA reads TGTGCTCTTGGGGAACTCCCGTACTGGGGGACCGATAAACTCATCTTT. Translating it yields CALGELPYWGTDKLIF.

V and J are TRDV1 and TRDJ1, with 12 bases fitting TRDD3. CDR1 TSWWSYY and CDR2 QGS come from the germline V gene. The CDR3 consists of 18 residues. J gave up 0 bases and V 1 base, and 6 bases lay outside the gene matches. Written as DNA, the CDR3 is TGTGCTCTTGGGGAACGCCCTACTGGGGGATACCACACCGATAAACTCATCTTT. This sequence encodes CALGERPTGGYHTDKLIF.

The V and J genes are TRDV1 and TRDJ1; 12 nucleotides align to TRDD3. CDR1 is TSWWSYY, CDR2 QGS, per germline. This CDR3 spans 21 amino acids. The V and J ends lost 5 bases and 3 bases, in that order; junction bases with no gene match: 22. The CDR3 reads CALGNFLRLGAGGYGPDKLIF. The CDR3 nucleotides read TGTGCTCTTGGGAACTTCCTACGCCTCGGGGCTGGGGGATACGGTCCCGATAAACTCATCTTT.

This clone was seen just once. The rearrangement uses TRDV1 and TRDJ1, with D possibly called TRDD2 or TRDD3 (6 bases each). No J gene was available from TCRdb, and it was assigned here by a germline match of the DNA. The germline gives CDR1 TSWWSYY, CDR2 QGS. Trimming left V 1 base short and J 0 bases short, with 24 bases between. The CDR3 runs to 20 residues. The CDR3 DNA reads TGTGCTCTTGGGGAACGCGCCTTCCCTTGGGAGATACGTTACACCGATAAACTCATCTTT. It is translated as CALGERAFPWEIRYTDKLIF.

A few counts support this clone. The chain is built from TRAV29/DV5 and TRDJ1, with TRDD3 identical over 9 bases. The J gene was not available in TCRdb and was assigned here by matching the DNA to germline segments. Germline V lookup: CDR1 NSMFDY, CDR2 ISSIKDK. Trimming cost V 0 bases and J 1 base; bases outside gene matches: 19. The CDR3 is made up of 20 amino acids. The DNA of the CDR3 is TGTGCAGCAAGCGGCGGGGGATTCCCTTGTACTGGGGGAATCACCGATAAACTCATCTTT. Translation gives CAASGGGFPCTGGITDKLIF.

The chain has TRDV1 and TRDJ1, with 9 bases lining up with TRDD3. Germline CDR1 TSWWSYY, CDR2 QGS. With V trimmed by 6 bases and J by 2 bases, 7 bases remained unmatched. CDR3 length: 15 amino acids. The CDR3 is CALGGVWGITDKLIF. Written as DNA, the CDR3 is TGTGCTCTTGGCGGCGTCTGGGGGATTACCGATAAACTCATCTTT.

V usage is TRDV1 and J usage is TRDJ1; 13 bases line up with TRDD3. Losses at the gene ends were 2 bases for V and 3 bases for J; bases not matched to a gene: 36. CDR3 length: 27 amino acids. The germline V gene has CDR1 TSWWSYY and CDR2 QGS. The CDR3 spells CALGESLRPYWGIRRTKSWEGSDKLIF. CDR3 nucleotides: TGTGCTCTTGGGGAAAGTCTACGGCCCTACTGGGGGATACGTCGTACCAAGTCTTGGGAGGGTTCCGATAAACTCATCTTT.

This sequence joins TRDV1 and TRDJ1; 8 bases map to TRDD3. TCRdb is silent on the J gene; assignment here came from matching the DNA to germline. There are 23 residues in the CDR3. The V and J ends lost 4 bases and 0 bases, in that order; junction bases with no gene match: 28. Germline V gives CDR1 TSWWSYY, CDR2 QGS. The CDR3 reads CALGVPKVGDGCAGPQYTDKLIF. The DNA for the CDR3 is TGTGCTCTTGGGGTCCCAAAGGTGGGGGATGGTTGCGCTGGCCCCCAGTACACCGATAAACTCATCTTT.

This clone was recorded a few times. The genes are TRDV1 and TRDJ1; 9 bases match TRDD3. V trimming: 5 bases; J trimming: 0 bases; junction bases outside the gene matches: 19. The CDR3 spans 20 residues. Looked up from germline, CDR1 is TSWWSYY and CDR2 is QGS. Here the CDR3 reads CALGNPFIILGDMYTDKLIF. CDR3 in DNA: TGTGCTCTTGGGAACCCCTTCATAATACTGGGGGACATGTACACCGATAAACTCATCTTT.

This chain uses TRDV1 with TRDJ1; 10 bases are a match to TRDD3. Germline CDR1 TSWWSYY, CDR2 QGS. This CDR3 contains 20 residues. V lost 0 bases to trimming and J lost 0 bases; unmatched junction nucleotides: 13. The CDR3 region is CALGELLRWGIVPYTDKLIF. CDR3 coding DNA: TGTGCTCTTGGGGAACTCCTACGCTGGGGGATAGTCCCGTACACCGATAAACTCATCTTT.

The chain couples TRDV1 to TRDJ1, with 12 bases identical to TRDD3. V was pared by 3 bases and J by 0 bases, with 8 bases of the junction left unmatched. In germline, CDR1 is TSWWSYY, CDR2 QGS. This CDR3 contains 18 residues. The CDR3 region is CALGDPYWGIQYTDKLIF. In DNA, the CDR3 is TGTGCTCTTGGGGATCCATACTGGGGGATACAGTACACCGATAAACTCATCTTT.

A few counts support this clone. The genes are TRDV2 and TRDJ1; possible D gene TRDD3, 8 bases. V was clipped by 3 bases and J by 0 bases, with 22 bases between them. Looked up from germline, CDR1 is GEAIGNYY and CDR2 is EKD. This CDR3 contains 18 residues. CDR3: CACDADSYWGQHTDKLIF. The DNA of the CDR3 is TGTGCCTGTGACGCCGATTCCTACTGGGGGCAACACACCGATAAACTCATCTTT.

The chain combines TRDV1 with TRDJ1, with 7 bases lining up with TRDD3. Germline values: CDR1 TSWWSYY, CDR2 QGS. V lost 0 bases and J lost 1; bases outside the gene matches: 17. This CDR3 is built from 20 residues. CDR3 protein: CALGELFPTGWGTPTDKLIF. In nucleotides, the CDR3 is TGTGCTCTTGGGGAACTATTCCCGACGGGGTGGGGGACTCCCACCGATAAACTCATCTTT.

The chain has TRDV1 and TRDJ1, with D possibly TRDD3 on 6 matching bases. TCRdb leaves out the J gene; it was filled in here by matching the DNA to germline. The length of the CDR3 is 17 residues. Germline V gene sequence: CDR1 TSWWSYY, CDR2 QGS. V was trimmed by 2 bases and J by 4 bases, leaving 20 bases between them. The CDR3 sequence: CALGETGGPKGSDKLIF. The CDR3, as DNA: TGTGCTCTTGGGGAAACAGGGGGACCCAAGGGGAGCGATAAACTCATCTTT.

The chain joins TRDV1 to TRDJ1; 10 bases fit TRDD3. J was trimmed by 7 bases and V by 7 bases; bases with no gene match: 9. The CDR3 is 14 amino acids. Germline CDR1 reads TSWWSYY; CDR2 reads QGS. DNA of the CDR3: TGTGCTCTTGAAGGGGGATACGCCGTGGGTAAACTCATCTTT. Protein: CALEGGYAVGKLIF.

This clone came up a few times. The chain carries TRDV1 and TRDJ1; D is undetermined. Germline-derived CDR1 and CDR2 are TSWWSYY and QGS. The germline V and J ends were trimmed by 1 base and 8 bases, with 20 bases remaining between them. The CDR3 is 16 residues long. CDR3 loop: CALGEPDLLFNGKLIF. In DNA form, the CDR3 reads TGTGCTCTTGGGGAACCTGACCTGCTTTTTAACGGCAAACTCATCTTT.

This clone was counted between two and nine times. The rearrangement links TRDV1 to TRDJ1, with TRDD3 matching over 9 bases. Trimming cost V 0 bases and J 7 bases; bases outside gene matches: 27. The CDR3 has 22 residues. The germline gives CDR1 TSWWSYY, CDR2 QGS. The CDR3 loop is CALGELNRFLLKLGETSVKLIF. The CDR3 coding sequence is TGTGCTCTTGGGGAACTGAATCGGTTCCTATTAAAACTGGGGGAAACTTCGGTTAAACTCATCTTT.

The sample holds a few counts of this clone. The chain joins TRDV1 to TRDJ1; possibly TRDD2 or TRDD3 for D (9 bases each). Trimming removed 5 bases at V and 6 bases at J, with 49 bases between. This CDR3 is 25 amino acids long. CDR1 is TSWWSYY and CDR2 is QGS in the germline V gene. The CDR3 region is CALGQRGPGLPTHPTTGDTDHKLIF. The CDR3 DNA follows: TGTGCTCTTGGGCAACGGGGTCCTGGCCTTCCTACGCATCCCACCACGGGGGATACCGACCATAAACTCATCTTT.

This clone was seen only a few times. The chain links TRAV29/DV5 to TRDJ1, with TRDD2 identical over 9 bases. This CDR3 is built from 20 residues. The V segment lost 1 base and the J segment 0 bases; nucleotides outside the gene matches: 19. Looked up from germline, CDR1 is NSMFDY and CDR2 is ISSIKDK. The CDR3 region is CAASPPSYGGAVQYTDKLIF. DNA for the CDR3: TGTGCAGCAAGCCCTCCTTCCTACGGGGGGGCTGTACAGTACACCGATAAACTCATCTTT.